This T cell receptor beta chain was observed in a study of blood T cell repertoires in COVID-19 (dated by TCRdb to the early 2020s). Context from the whole study: Samples from collaborators originated in the United States, Italy and Spain and spanned both the acute and convalescent phases of COVID-19. The prospective study material was composed of cDNA or gDNA derived from T cells, B-cell-depleted T cells, or PBMCs. Deeply sampled blood TCRbeta repertoires from subjects exposed to, actively infected with, or recovered from COVID-19 were included in the dataset. A freely available public database, intended as a resource for researchers studying the immune response to SARS-CoV-2, is where the repertoires were released. Samples came from the ongoing ImmuneRACE study (first 160 participants) plus 1,254 subjects from 6 global collaborators. Nearly every sample came with metadata listing a de-identified subject ID, COVID-19 status, age in years and sex. Where available, HLA class I and class II types were taken from metadata supplied by the sample provider and were not determined by assay-based typing. Study-wide conclusions, independent of this receptor: How much clinical and demographic metadata was included differed by source and by participant, and the metadata was provided uncurated.

The immunoSEQ Assay, a bias-controlled multiplex PCR, was used to amplify TCRbeta CDR3 regions from genomic DNA. The authors' pipeline ran thus. Within the assay, amplification of reference gene primers was used to estimate how many nucleated cells each sample contained. To quantify the absolute abundance of each unique TCRbeta CDR3 rearrangement, sequence reads were collapsed and filtered. For each sample, productive Simpson clonality was calculated by taking the square root of Simpson's diversity index across productive rearrangements. The table was pulled from immuneACCESS by TCRdb, which kept in-frame rearrangements only. Such tables lose some clones; where checked, under half of the loss comes from unresolved V genes, and the rest has no known cause. The DNA gave D and trimming, while V, J and clone size come from that table. The sample yields about 270,000 clones; approximately 80% were counted once. Around 2.9% of the sample rests with the top ten.

Here V drops 7 bases and J drops 4 bases, and the junction holds 7 bases not matched to any gene. The germline V gene provides CDR1 SGHRS and CDR2 YFSETQ. The cysteine opens and the phenylalanine closes a CDR3 of 13 amino acids. The sequence is cut down to CDR3 DNA, 39 bases in frame from base 1. This clone was counted a few times. This clone's antigen is unknown. No clone much larger than this one lies a single base away; base qualities are absent. Each collaborating institution followed its own protocols to collect whole blood in K2EDTA tubes. Collaborator samples were shipped for TCRbeta analysis as frozen whole blood, isolated PBMCs, or DNA extracted from either sample type.

The rearrangement joined TRBV5-1 to TRBJ1-2, with 7 bases in between that match TRBD1. This clonotype originated in a woman in her sixties with active or convalescent COVID-19. The sample comprised peripheral blood. The CDR3 corresponds to CASGRDSPYGYTF. The sequenced DNA: TGCGCCAGCGGCCGGGACAGTCCCTATGGCTACACCTTC.